Sequencing of this T cell receptor beta chain was carried out in a study of T cell responses to AZD1222 COVID-19 vaccine. Germline CDR1 and CDR2: SEHNR and FQNEAQ (reference sequence). This CDR3 has 15 amino acids. V was shortened by 2 bases and J by 3 bases, with 14 bases between the two germline ends. Sequencing was performed with immunoSEQ multiplex PCR; in TCRdb, only in-frame clones are kept and a portion is missing. This sample has approximately 150,000 clones, with just over 90% found just once. The study's findings and limits: Every sample of the repertoires postdated the peak T cell response. Donors skewed white British and female; clonal diversity was possibly underestimated. Unmutated regions of variants are reportedly targeted by nearly half of spike-specific TCRs.

A word on this clone: Its antigen is not known.

V usage is TRBV7-9 and J usage is TRBJ2-7, with D perhaps TRBD1 (5 bases). Sequenced material: peripheral blood, taken 28 days after the second AZD1222 dose. This receptor was taken from an adult who received the AZD1222 COVID-19 vaccine. The CDR3 bases are TGTGCCAGCAGCTTACCAGGGTTGACTCACTACGAGCAGTACTTC. Translating gives CASSLPGLTHYEQYF. Using reference TRBV7-9 and TRBJ2-7 for the parts outside the CDR3, the full variable domain is DTGVSQNPRHKITKRGQNVTFRCDPISEHNRLYWYRQTLGQGPEFLTYFQNEAQLEKSRLLSDRFSAERPKGSFSTLEIQRTEQGDSAMYLCASSLPGLTHYEQYFGPGTRLTVT.